These 14 T cell receptor beta chains were sequenced from one sample in a study of blood T cell repertoires in COVID-19. TCRdb keeps only in-frame clones here, not all; method: immunoSEQ multiplex PCR. The sample has hundreds of thousands of clones; about 83% are singletons. Sequencing was done on a sample of PBMCs or T cells enriched from blood (not recorded which). Every receptor here comes from a woman aged 50 to 60 who had recovered from COVID-19.

The chain employs TRBV5-6 and TRBJ2-1; a possible D gene is TRBD1 (5 bases). CDR1 and CDR2 from the germline V gene are SGHDT and YYEEEE. The CDR3 consists of 12 residues. Trimming stripped 3 bases from V and 6 bases from J, with 7 bases between. In DNA form, the CDR3 reads TGTGCCAGCAGCTGGGGCGTCAATGAGCAGTTCTTC. This encodes CASSWGVNEQFF.

This chain connects TRBV12-2 to TRBJ2-1; the D call in the table, TRBD2, was not verified against the DNA. TRBV12-2 is given as a pseudogene. CDR3 length: 8 residues. CDR3 nucleotide sequence: TGTGCGAGCAATGAGCAGTTCTTC. Protein product: CASNEQFF.

A single count supports this clone. The genes are TRBV9 and TRBJ2-7; D may be TRBD2 (5 bases). CDR1 and CDR2 from the germline V gene are SGDLS and YYNGEE. Trimming shortened V by 0 bases and J by 2 bases, and 12 bases separated the two germline ends. CDR3 length equals 15 residues. This CDR3 reads CASSVEPGSTYEQYF. The CDR3 DNA sequence: TGTGCCAGCAGCGTAGAGCCGGGATCGACCTACGAGCAGTACTTC.

This chain connects TRBV6-2 or TRBV6-3 to TRBJ2-7, with a tentative D call TRBD2 (5 bases). CDR1 is MNHEY, CDR2 SVGEGT, per germline. V was cut by 2 bases and J by 3 bases, with 8 bases left in between. The CDR3 has 13 residues. This chain's CDR3 is CASSYEGLYEQYF. The CDR3 nucleotides read TGTGCCAGCAGTTACGAGGGCCTCTACGAGCAGTACTTC.

The V and J genes are TRBV18 and TRBJ2-2; TRBD1 aligns across 9 bases. CDR3 length: 16 residues. J lost 7 bases, V lost 4 bases, and 10 bases had no gene match. Germline V lookup: CDR1 KGHSH, CDR2 LQKENI. The CDR3 sequence is CASSRRPGTGFGELFF. The CDR3 nucleotides read TGTGCCAGCTCACGACGTCCCGGGACAGGGTTCGGGGAGCTGTTTTTT.

The chain joins TRBV28 to TRBJ1-6; a weak D match, TRBD1 (6 bases). The CDR3 is made up of 13 amino acids. Germline CDR1 reads MDHEN; CDR2 reads SYDVKM. Trimming cost V 6 bases and J 14 bases, with 17 bases left between them. The CDR3 spells CASRDPGHLSLHF. The CDR3 region has the DNA TGTGCCAGCAGAGATCCGGGACACCTATCCCTCCACTTT.

V and J are TRBV6-5 and TRBJ2-1; 10 positions agree with TRBD1. J lost 7 bases, V lost 2 bases, and 2 bases had no gene match. The CDR3 has 14 residues. Germline CDR1 and CDR2: MNHEY and SVGAGI. The CDR3 coding sequence is TGTGCCAGCAGTTACCGGGACAGGGGAAATGAGCAGTTCTTC. Translating it yields CASSYRDRGNEQFF.

The chain links TRBV13 to TRBJ2-7, with a possible D match to TRBD1 (5 bases). The V end was cut by 4 bases, the J end by 6 bases, with 10 bases between. CDR1 and CDR2 (germline): PRHDT, FYEKMQ (reference sequence). This CDR3 contains 12 residues. The CDR3 DNA reads TGTGCCAGCAGCTACGTCAGGGCCGAGCAGTACTTC. Protein: CASSYVRAEQYF.

This chain joins TRBV2 and TRBJ1-1; maybe TRBD1 (5 bases). This CDR3 spans 13 amino acids. V lost 2 bases and J lost 5, with 9 bases in between. Germline V gene sequence: CDR1 SNHLY, CDR2 FYNNEI. CDR3 residues: CASSERGWTEAFF. Here the CDR3 DNA reads TGTGCCAGCAGTGAAAGGGGTTGGACTGAAGCTTTCTTT.

The chain links TRBV6-4 to TRBJ2-1; 9 bases map to TRBD2. The V segment lost 4 bases and the J segment 6 bases; nucleotides outside the gene matches: 4. The germline CDR1 and CDR2 sequences are MRHNA and SNTAGT. The CDR3 has 14 amino acids. The CDR3 DNA sequence: TGTGCCAGCAGTGCACTAGCGGGCACCAATGAGCAGTTCTTC. It translates to CASSALAGTNEQFF.

The chain uses TRBV27 and TRBJ1-5; no firm D call. The CDR3 has 14 residues. V gave up 6 bases and J gave up 2 bases, with 11 bases separating them. CDR1 and CDR2 from the germline V gene are MNHEY and SMNVEV (reference sequence). CDR3 coding DNA: TGTGCCAGCAGCCTGACCGGGGGCAATCAGCCCCAGCATTTT. Its protein is CASSLTGGNQPQHF.

This clone was picked up one time. This rearrangement joins TRBV6-5 to TRBJ1-1; unclear D gene. Trimming cost V 0 bases and J 0 bases, with 11 bases left between them. The CDR3 is 16 amino acids. From germline, CDR1 is MNHEY and CDR2 SVGAGI. CDR3 sequence: CASSYSGGLLNTEAFF. The CDR3, as DNA: TGTGCCAGCAGTTACTCGGGCGGGCTGCTGAACACTGAAGCTTTCTTT.

This sequence joins TRBV6-5 and TRBJ2-3; 12 bases match TRBD2. The junction had 3 bases not matched to a gene; V was cut back by 5 bases and J by 3 bases. CDR3 length: 15 residues. Germline V gene lookup returns CDR1 MNHEY and CDR2 SVGAGI. CDR3 nucleotide sequence: TGTGCCAGCAGTAAGACTAGCGGGGGTACAGATACGCAGTATTTT. Amino acid sequence: CASSKTSGGTDTQYF.

This clone has more than one count but fewer than ten. The chain is built from TRBV2 and TRBJ2-5, with D maybe TRBD2 (6 bases). V lost 3 bases to trimming and J lost 3 bases, with 8 bases between them. CDR3 length equals 13 residues. Germline V gene lookup returns CDR1 SNHLY and CDR2 FYNNEI. CDR3 residues: CASSDGGEETQYF. The CDR3 DNA follows: TGTGCCAGCAGTGACGGAGGGGAAGAGACCCAGTACTTC.